This paragraph covers one TCR beta chain sequence. Its antigen remains unidentified. This sample is drawn from a study of T cell repertoires in cytomegalovirus infection. Germline CDR1 and CDR2: DFQATT and SNEGSKA (reference sequence). Losses at the gene ends were 3 bases for V and 2 bases for J; bases not matched to a gene: 13. The CDR3 runs to 17 residues. Via MiXCR, TCRdb re-called the reads, giving one row per CDR3 protein. This sample has 600,000 to 700,000 distinct CDR3 sequences, with around 32% found just once. The chain recombines TRBV20-1 with TRBJ2-3; TRBD2 agrees at 8 bases. The TCR sequence derives from a human donor in good health (CMV status not recorded). Some clones in this sample may be carry-over from other donors' samples. Sequencing used cultured PBMCs, obtained from culture after CMV antigen stimulation. The CDR3 bases are TGCAGTGCTAGGGCCCTCGGCGGGAGGCTGTTCACAGATACGCAGTATTTT. Amino acid sequence: CSARALGGRLFTDTQYF.